The T cell receptor beta chain under discussion was sequenced for a study of T-cell memory formation after mild COVID-19. Study results and caveats: Clones that shrank (day 15 to 85) were balanced CD4/CD8, whereas later expanders leaned CD4+.

TCRdb analysed the 5' RACE reads with MiXCR anew, one entry per CDR3 protein. The sample consists of 300,000 to 400,000 distinct CDR3 sequences, under 30% of them appearing once. On this clonotype: No antigen is known for it.

Germline values: CDR1 SQVTM, CDR2 ANQGSEA. The CDR3 totals 14 residues. Trimming at V came to 3 bases and at J to 2 bases, leaving 4 bases not matched to a gene. The source material was PBMCs or a T cell subset sorted from them (not recorded which). The source of this sequence is an adult woman who had mild COVID-19 (a few samples of this study predate the infection). Cell type and time point are not known. The chain couples TRBV29-1 to TRBJ2-5, with 9 bases that match TRBD2. CDR3 residues: CSVDQREAQETQYF. CDR3 nucleotides: TGCAGCGTTGATCAGCGGGAGGCGCAAGAGACCCAGTACTTC.